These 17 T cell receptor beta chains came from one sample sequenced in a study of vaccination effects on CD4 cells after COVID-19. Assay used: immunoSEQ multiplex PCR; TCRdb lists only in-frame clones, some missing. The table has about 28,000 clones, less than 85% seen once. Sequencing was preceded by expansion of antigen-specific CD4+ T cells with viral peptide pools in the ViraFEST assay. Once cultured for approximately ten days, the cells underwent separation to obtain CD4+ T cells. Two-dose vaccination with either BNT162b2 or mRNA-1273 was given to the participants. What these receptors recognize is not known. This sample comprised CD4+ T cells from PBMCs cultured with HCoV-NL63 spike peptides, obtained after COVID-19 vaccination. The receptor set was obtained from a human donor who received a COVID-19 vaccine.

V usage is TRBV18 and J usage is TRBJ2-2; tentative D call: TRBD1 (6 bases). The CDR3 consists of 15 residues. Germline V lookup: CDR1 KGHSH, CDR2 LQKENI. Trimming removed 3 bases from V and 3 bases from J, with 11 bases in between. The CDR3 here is CASSPGTQHTGELFF. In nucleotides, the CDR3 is TGTGCCAGCTCACCCGGGACACAGCACACCGGGGAGCTGTTTTTT.

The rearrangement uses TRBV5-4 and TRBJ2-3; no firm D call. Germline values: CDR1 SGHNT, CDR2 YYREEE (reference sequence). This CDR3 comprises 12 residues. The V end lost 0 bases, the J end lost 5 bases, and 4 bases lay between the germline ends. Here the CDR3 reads CASSLGGDTQYF. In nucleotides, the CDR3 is TGTGCCAGCAGCTTGGGCGGAGATACGCAGTATTTT.

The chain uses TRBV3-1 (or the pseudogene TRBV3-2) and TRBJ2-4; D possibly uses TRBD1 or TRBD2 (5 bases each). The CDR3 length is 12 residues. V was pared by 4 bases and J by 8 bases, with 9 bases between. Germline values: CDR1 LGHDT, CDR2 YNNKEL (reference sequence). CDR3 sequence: CASSPMGDIQYF. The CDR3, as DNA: TGTGCCAGCAGCCCTATGGGGGACATTCAGTACTTC.

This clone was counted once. The CDR3 loop reads CASSLLGISYEQYF. CDR3 nucleotides: TGTGCCAGCAGCTTGTTAGGGATCTCCTACGAGCAGTACTTC. The chain uses TRBV5-4 and TRBJ2-7; D gene ambiguous. From germline, CDR1 is SGHNT and CDR2 YYREEE (reference sequence). CDR3 size: 14 residues. V was clipped by 1 base and J by 0 bases, with 8 bases between them.

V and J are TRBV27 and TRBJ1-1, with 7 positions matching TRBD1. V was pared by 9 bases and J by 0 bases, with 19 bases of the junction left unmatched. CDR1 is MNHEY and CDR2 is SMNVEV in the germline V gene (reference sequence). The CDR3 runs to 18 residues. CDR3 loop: CASPTRQGGHTMNTEAFF. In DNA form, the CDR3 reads TGTGCCAGTCCGACCCGACAGGGAGGTCATACCATGAACACTGAAGCTTTCTTT.

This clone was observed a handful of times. The CDR3 nucleotides are TGTGCCAGCAGCCAAGCTGGGCTAGTAGGTTCCAATGAGCAGTTCTTC. It codes for CASSQAGLVGSNEQFF. The V gene is TRBV3-1 (or the pseudogene TRBV3-2), the J gene TRBJ2-1; D is ambiguous. V lost 1 base, J lost 6 bases, and 16 bases lay in between. The CDR3 sequence is 16 residues long. Germline V CDR1 and CDR2: LGHDT, YNNKEL (reference sequence).

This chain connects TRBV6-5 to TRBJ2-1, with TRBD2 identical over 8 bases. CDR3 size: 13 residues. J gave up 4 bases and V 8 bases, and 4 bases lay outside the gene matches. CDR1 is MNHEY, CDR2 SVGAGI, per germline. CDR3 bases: TGTGCCAGCTCTGGGACTAGTTACAATGAGCAGTTCTTC. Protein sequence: CASSGTSYNEQFF.

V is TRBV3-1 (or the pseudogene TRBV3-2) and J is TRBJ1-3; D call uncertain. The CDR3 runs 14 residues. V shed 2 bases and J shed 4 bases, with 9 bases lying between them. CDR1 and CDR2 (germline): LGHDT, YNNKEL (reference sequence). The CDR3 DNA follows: TGTGCCAGCAGCCAAAAGGGATCGGGAAACACCATATATTTT. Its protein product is CASSQKGSGNTIYF.

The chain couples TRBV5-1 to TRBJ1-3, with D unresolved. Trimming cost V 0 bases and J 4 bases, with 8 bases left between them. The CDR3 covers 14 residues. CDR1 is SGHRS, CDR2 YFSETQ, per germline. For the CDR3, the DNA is TGCGCCAGCAGCTTGGACCAGGCCGGAAACACCATATATTTT. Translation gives CASSLDQAGNTIYF.

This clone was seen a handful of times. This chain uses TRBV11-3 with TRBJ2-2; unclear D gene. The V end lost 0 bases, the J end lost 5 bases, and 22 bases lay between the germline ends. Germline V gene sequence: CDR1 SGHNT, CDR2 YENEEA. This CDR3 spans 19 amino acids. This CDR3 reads CASSLERGGSQWVTGELFF. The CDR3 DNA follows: TGTGCCAGCAGCTTAGAGCGAGGCGGAAGTCAGTGGGTGACCGGGGAGCTGTTTTTT.

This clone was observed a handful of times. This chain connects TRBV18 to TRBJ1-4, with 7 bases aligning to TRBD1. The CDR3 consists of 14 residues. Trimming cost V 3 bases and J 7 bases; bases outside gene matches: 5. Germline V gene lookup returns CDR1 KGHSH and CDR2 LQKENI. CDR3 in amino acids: CASSPQGEREKLFF. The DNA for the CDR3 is TGTGCCAGCTCACCGCAGGGGGAGCGTGAAAAACTGTTTTTT.

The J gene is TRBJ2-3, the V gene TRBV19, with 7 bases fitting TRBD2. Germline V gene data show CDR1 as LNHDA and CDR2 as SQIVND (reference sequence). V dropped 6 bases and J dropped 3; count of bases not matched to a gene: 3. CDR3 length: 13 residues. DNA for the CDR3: TGTGCCAGTAGGGGGCGGGAGACAGATACGCAGTATTTT. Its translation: CASRGRETDTQYF. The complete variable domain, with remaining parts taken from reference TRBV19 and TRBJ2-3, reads DGGITQSPKYLFRKEGQNVTLSCEQNLNHDAMYWYRQDPGQGLRLIYYSQIVNDFQKGDIAEGYSVSREKKESFPLTVTSAQKNPTAFYLCASRGRETDTQYFGPGTRLTVL.

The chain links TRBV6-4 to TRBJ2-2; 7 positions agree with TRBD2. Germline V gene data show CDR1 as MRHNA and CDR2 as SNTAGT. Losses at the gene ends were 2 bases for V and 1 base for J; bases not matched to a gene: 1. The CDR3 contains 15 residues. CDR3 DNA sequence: TGTGCCAGCAGTGACGCTAGCGGGAACACCGGGGAGCTGTTTTTT. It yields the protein CASSDASGNTGELFF.

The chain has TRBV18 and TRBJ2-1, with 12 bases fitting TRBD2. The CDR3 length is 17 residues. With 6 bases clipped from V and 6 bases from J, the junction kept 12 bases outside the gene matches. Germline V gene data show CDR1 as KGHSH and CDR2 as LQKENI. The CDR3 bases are TGTGCCAGCTCCCCTAGCGGGGGGGCTTTAATGATCAATGAGCAGTTCTTC. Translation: CASSPSGGALMINEQFF.

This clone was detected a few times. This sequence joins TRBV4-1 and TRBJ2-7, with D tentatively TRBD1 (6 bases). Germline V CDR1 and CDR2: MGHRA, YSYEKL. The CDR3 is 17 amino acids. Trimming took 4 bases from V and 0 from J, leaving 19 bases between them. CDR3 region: CASSPYLLDRVSYEQYF. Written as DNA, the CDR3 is TGCGCCAGCAGCCCCTACCTCCTGGACAGAGTCTCCTACGAGCAGTACTTC.

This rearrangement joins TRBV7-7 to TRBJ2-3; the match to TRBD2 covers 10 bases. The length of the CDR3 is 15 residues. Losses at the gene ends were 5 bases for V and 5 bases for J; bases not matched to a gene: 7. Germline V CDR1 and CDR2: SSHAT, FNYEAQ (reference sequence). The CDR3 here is CASSPGRTSGDTQYF. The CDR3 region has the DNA TGTGCCAGCAGCCCCGGACGGACTAGCGGAGATACGCAGTATTTT.

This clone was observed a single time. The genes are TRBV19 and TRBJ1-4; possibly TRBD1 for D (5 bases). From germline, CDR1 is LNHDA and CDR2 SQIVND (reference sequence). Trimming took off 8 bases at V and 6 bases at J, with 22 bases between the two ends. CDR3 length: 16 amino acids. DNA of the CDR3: TGTGCCAGTCGAGTCCGGCTGGGGCTTCGGGATGAAAAACTGTTTTTT. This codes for CASRVRLGLRDEKLFF.